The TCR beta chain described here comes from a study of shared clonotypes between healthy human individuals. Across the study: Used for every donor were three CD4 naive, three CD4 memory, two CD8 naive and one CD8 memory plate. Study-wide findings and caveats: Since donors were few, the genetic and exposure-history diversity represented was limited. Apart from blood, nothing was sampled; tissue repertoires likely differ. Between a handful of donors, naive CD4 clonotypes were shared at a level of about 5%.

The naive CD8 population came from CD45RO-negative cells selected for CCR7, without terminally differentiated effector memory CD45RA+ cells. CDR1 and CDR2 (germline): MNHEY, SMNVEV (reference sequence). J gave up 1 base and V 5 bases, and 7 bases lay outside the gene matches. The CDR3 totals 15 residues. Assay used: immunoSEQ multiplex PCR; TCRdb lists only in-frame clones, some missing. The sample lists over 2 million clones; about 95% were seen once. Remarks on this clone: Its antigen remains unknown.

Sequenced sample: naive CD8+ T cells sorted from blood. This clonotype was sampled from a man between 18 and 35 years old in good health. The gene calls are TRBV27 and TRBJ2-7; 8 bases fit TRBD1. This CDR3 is CASSLTGGLSYEQYF. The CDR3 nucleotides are TGTGCCAGCAGTCTTACAGGGGGTCTGTCCTACGAGCAGTACTTC.